The T cell receptor (beta chain) under discussion was sequenced for a study of cytomegalovirus exposure and HLA in healthy donors. This CDR3 spans 14 amino acids. Trimming took 5 bases from V and 7 from J; bases not matched to a gene: 7. Germline CDR1 is LGHNA and CDR2 is YSLEER. This table comes from immunoSEQ multiplex PCR, and its TCRdb copy is limited to in-frame clones, with some not included. The sample holds some 69,000 clones, about 94% seen once. Regarding the study as a whole: It was found in a later analysis that first-cohort TCR clusters tended to co-occur in the 120 validation repertoires.

With regard to this clone: Its antigen is as yet unknown.

This TCR came from a man between 18 and 29 years old in good health and CMV-seropositive. The chain recombines TRBV4-3 with TRBJ2-1; 8 bases are a match to TRBD1. Sequencing used PBMCs. The CDR3 sequence is CASSNRDRINEQFF. In DNA, the CDR3 is TGCGCCAGCAGCAACCGGGACAGGATTAATGAGCAGTTCTTC.